A selection of T cell receptor beta chains follows, all from one sample in a study of CD8+ T cells in alopecia areata. Method: immunoSEQ multiplex PCR; TCRdb's copy keeps in-frame clones and lacks some. The sample includes roughly 120,000 clones, about 54% of them seen just once. Material: CD8+ T cells sorted from blood, obtained at week 4, from a patient treated with tofacitinib. The receptors were sampled from a human donor with alopecia areata. The CDR3 runs from the conserved cysteine through the conserved F or W. D genes are given only for firm matches. The size field is filled for only some rows; it gives once, few, many or a size class.

size	D	V	J	CDR3	DNA
few	TRBD2	TRBV29-1	TRBJ2-3	CSVEDPGGASDTQYF	TGCAGCGTTGAAGATCCGGGGGGAGCGTCAGATACGCAGTATTTT
few	NA	TRBV29-1	TRBJ2-7	CSVETYYEQYF	TGCAGCGTTGAGACCTACTACGAGCAGTACTTC
once	NA	TRBV20-1	TRBJ1-2	CSARLQDAYTF	TGCAGTGCTAGATTACAGGACGCCTACACCTTC
NA	NA	TRBV14	TRBJ1-2	CASSQEVGGYGYTF	TGTGCCAGCAGCCAAGAAGTTGGGGGCTATGGCTACACCTTC
few	NA	TRBV30	TRBJ1-5	CAWSVSDNNQPQHF	TGTGCCTGGAGTGTGTCGGACAATAATCAGCCCCAGCATTTT
NA	NA	TRBV29-1	TRBJ1-2	CSVYRQVYGYTF	TGCAGCGTCTACCGACAGGTCTATGGCTACACCTTC
NA	TRBD1	TRBV30	TRBJ1-2	CAWTFGQGPYGYTF	TGTGCCTGGACCTTCGGACAGGGGCCTTATGGCTACACCTTC
NA	NA	TRBV11-1	TRBJ1-2	CASSFDNSNYGYTF	TGTGCCAGCAGCTTCGACAATTCTAACTATGGCTACACCTTC
once	NA	TRBV30	TRBJ1-1	CASNMDDSRAFF	TGTGCCTCTAACATGGACGACTCTAGGGCTTTCTTT
NA	TRBD1	TRBV30	TRBJ1-2	CAWSAGTGDGYTF	TGTGCCTGGAGTGCCGGGACAGGGGATGGCTACACCTTC